The T cell receptor beta chain under discussion was sequenced for a study of blood T cells in healthy people across ages. In the study overall: The capture of about one barcoded beta molecule per two T cells was achieved by template switching.

Every sample had a minimum of 6 million PBMCs isolated. Primers used in a second PCR of about 7 to 11 cycles were a sample-barcoded 5' primer and a J-beta primer mix. With 12 random nucleotides, a template-switch adaptor tagged each individual cDNA molecule. TCRdb redid the calling of the 5' RACE reads with MiXCR, one entry per CDR3 protein. The table shows about 1 million distinct CDR3 sequences, with almost 25% occurring only once. This CDR3 comprises 12 residues. The V gene lost 8 bases and the J gene lost 5 bases, with 9 bases spanning the gap. CDR1 and CDR2 (germline): SGHTA, FQGNSA. Separately, the same data were catalogued under a study of T cells of mothers and their children. That source notes: With unrelated pairs as the comparison, related mother-child pairs had a slightly higher overlap that was not significant.

The chain employs TRBV7-2 and TRBJ1-4; D remains ambiguous. The origin of this receptor is a girl under 10 years old in good health. The sequenced material came from blood. CDR3 nucleotide sequence: TGTGCCAGCCAGCAGTTGAATGAAAAACTGTTTTTT. Amino acids: CASQQLNEKLFF.